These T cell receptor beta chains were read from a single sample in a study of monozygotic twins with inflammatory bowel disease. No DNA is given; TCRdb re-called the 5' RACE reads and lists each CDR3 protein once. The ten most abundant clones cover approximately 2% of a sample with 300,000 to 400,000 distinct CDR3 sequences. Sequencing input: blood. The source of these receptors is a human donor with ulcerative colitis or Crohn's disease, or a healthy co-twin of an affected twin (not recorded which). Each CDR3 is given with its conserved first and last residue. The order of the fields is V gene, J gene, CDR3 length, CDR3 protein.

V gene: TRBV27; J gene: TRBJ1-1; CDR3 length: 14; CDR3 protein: CASSYTAGNTEAFF
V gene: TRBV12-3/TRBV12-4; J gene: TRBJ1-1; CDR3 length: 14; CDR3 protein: CASRGQGPLTEAFF
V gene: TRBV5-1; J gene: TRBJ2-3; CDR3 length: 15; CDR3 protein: CASSFGTTSRDTQYF
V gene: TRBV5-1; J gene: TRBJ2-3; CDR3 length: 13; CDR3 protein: CASRVGPGDTQYF
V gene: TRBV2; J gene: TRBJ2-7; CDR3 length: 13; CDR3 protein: CASSGPDSYEQYF
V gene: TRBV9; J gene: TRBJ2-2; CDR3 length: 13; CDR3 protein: CASLGANTGELFF
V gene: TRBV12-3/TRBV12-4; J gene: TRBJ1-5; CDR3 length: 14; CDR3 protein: CASRIGGSNQPQHF
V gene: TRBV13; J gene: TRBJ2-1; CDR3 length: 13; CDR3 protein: CASSPGTTFGQFF
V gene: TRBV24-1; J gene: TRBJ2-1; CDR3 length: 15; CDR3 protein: CATSAFPRTSGPKVF
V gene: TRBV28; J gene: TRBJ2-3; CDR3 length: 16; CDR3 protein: CASSLPGGFSPDTQYF